This TCR beta chain stems from a study of T cells in women clearing cervical HPV infection. Study background: Cases were women with histologically confirmed HPV16-related CIN3 or worse, including 2 invasive cancers. Cases' blood sampling followed lesion detection by median about 150 days (90 to 200).

Study-wide results and caveats: Combining TCR richness with V gene abundances gave approximately 0.84 AUC. Repertoire richness, not evenness, was significantly elevated in CIN3+ cases versus controls.

On this clone itself: Its antigen is as yet unknown. The read falls 3 residues short of the CDR3 end, and the missing part is taken from the germline J gene.

Method: immunoSEQ multiplex PCR; TCRdb's copy keeps in-frame clones and lacks some. This sample's table has some 20,000 clones. The CDR3 length is 14 residues. The germline V gene encodes CDR1 MDHEN and CDR2 SYDVKM. Trimming shortened V by 2 bases and J by 10 bases, and 12 bases separated the two germline ends. V and J are TRBV28 and TRBJ1-6; possible D gene TRBD1, 6 bases. The TCR was taken from a woman aged 18-70 years with a cervical HPV16 infection that either progressed to CIN3+ or cleared (not recorded which). Sequenced sample: blood buffy coat. The CDR3 DNA, read in part, is TGTGCCAGCAGTTTACCCCTCAGGGGATCACCC. The encoded protein is CASSLPLRGSP. The complete CDR3 reads CASSLPLRGSPLHF.